This is a list of T cell receptor beta chains from one sample in a study of cytomegalovirus exposure and HLA in healthy donors. This table comes from immunoSEQ multiplex PCR, and its TCRdb copy is limited to in-frame clones, with some not included. The sample consists of 110,000 to 150,000 clones, 70% to 80% of them appearing once. The sample consisted of PBMCs. Receptor source: a woman aged 55-69 years in good health and CMV-seropositive. Both conserved end residues are trimmed from each CDR3.

CDR3 length | V gene | CDR3 protein
13 | TRBV28 | ASSRQGRFGNTIY
11 | TRBV28 | ASSSVIGETQY
14 | TRBV9 | ASSVLGQASTDTQY
13 | TRBV5-4 | ASSYPGHLNYGYT
10 | TRBV7-9 | SSNPGGETQY
11 | TRBV29-1 | SVVSGGNTEAF
11 | TRBV5-1 | ASSTEQQETQY
14 | TRBV5-1 | ASSFTGGRLYNEQF
13 | TRBV5-1 | ASSWSGGMNTEAF
13 | TRBV10-1 | ASSESGTGTDTQY
13 | TRBV4-1 | ASSAYQGKTTGYT
12 | TRBV10-2 | ASSESGAGNTIY
13 | TRBV9 | ASSVGRHDKNIQY
14 | TRBV7-2 | ASSLQGPPGRAEAF
13 | TRBV25-1 | ASSGGTSGYNEQF
12 | TRBV19 | ASSSGERSYEQY
15 | TRBV15 | ATSREGRGVGANVLT
15 | TRBV9 | ASSGGRVGGYTDTQY
14 | TRBV5-1 | ASSAERMGAADTQY
11 | TRBV7-6 | AIRGYGANVLT
14 | TRBV19 | ASSIDGEFRTDTQY
12 | TRBV5-1 | ASSLGTGKETQY
14 | TRBV5-1 | ASSWGQLSSGNTIY
14 | TRBV2 | ASSKGKGLAGGEQY
13 | TRBV5-1 | ASSQDGDSNQPQH
13 | TRBV18 | ASSPMTTSTDTQY
11 | TRBV7-8 | ASSLAQGPEAF
11 | TRBV2 | ASSRDTGMGYT
12 | TRBV30 | AWNLGGTSYEQY
14 | TRBV4-2 | ASSQDGAGLAIEQF
12 | TRBV4-1 | ASSQVSVPYEQY
16 | TRBV7-9 | ASSLERDRVSRDTEAF
10 | TRBV6-1 | ASSPQGDEQF
14 | TRBV27 | ASSVWTGSSSGELF
13 | TRBV6-1 | ASRIEPGGKGTQY
11 | TRBV29-1 | SVGRGPPYEQY
14 | TRBV5-1 | ASSLALGQGMNEQF